A selection of T cell receptor beta chains follows, all from one sample in a study of blood T cell repertoires in COVID-19. The repertoire was sequenced with immunoSEQ multiplex PCR; TCRdb's copy has only in-frame clones and lacks some. The sample lists about 420,000 clones, about 90% occurring once. The sample comprised peripheral blood. The receptors derive from a man aged 18 to 30 with COVID-19, enrolled during active disease. The CDR3 runs from the conserved cysteine through the conserved F or W. The D gene is left open where the match is weak. The size field is filled for only some rows; it gives once, few, many or a size class.

J: TRBJ2-5; D: TRBD1; V: TRBV5-1; size: .; DNA: TGCGCCAGCAGCAGGGACAGCTCCCAAGAGACCCAGTACTTC; CDR3: CASSRDSSQETQYF
J: TRBJ2-1; D: .; V: TRBV5-4; size: .; DNA: TGTGCCAGCAGCTTGGACAGGTCCTACAATGAGCAGTTCTTC; CDR3: CASSLDRSYNEQFF
J: TRBJ1-2; D: .; V: TRBV5-5; size: once; DNA: TGTGCCAGCAGCTTGGACTATGACAGACGTTCCTATGGCTACACCTTC; CDR3: CASSLDYDRRSYGYTF
J: TRBJ2-1; D: TRBD2; V: TRBV7-6; size: .; DNA: TGTGCCAGCAGCTTTAGCGGGAGGAATGAGCAGTTCTTC; CDR3: CASSFSGRNEQFF
J: TRBJ2-5; D: TRBD2; V: TRBV28; size: .; DNA: TGTGCCAGCAGTGCACGCGGGGGTACGGTTGAGACCCAGTACTTC; CDR3: CASSARGGTVETQYF
J: TRBJ2-3; D: TRBD1; V: TRBV10-1; size: .; DNA: TGCGCCAGCAGTGAACAGGGGACAGATACGCAGTATTTT; CDR3: CASSEQGTDTQYF
J: TRBJ2-6; D: .; V: TRBV5-1; size: .; DNA: TGCGCCAGCAGCTTGGACGGTATGGCTGGGGCCAACGTCCTGACTTTC; CDR3: CASSLDGMAGANVLTF
J: TRBJ2-7; D: TRBD1; V: TRBV24-1; size: once; DNA: TGTGCCACCAGTGATGCCGGGACAGGGGGCGGCGAGCAGTACTTC; CDR3: CATSDAGTGGGEQYF
J: TRBJ1-5; D: .; V: TRBV5-6; size: .; DNA: TGTGCCAGCAGCTTCCGACAAACGAGGGATCAGCCCCAGCATTTT; CDR3: CASSFRQTRDQPQHF
J: TRBJ2-4; D: .; V: TRBV7-9; size: .; DNA: TGTGCCAGCAGCTTAATTTCCCCGGGAGTAGCCAAAAACATTCAGTACTTC; CDR3: CASSLISPGVAKNIQYF
J: TRBJ2-7; D: .; V: TRBV29-1; size: .; DNA: TGCAGCGTTGAAGATAAGCGGAGACACCCGTTCGGGGAGCAGTACTTC; CDR3: CSVEDKRRHPFGEQYF
J: TRBJ2-2; D: TRBD1; V: TRBV7-9; size: .; DNA: TGTGCCAGCAGCTTACCATCCGACAGGGGCCGGGAGCTGTTTTTT; CDR3: CASSLPSDRGRELFF
J: TRBJ2-3; D: .; V: TRBV12-5; size: .; DNA: TGTGCTAGTGGTCGAGGAGATACGCAGTATTTT; CDR3: CASGRGDTQYF
J: TRBJ1-1; D: TRBD1; V: TRBV2; size: .; DNA: TGTGCCAGCAAGCCCCGACAGGGATGGGCAATCATGAACACTGAAGCTTTCTTT; CDR3: CASKPRQGWAIMNTEAFF
J: TRBJ1-5; D: .; V: TRBV6-6; size: .; DNA: TGTGCCAGCAGTTACCGGGGGACGCAGCCCCAGCATTTT; CDR3: CASSYRGTQPQHF
J: TRBJ1-2; D: .; V: TRBV19; size: .; DNA: TGTGCCAGTAGTATAGGAGGTTCCTATGGCTACACCTTC; CDR3: CASSIGGSYGYTF
J: TRBJ2-2; D: TRBD2; V: TRBV30; size: once; DNA: TGTGCCTGGGCGACTAGCGGGGGGCCCAACACCGGGGAGCTGTTTTTT; CDR3: CAWATSGGPNTGELFF
J: TRBJ2-5; D: .; V: TRBV19; size: .; DNA: TGTGCCAGTAGTAGACCGTCCGGACAGATCCAAGAGACCCAGTACTTC; CDR3: CASSRPSGQIQETQYF
J: TRBJ2-5; D: .; V: TRBV7-9; size: .; DNA: TGTGCCAGCAGCTTAGTTGGAGGGGAACAAGAGACCCAGTACTTC; CDR3: CASSLVGGEQETQYF
J: TRBJ1-4; D: TRBD1; V: TRBV7-2; size: .; DNA: TGTGCCAGCAGCTCTCCGGGACAGGGTAATGAAAAACTGTTTTTT; CDR3: CASSSPGQGNEKLFF
J: TRBJ2-1; D: TRBD2; V: TRBV19; size: .; DNA: TGTGCCAGTAGTATAGTGACTAGCGGGGGCCCCTACAATGAGCAGTTCTTC; CDR3: CASSIVTSGGPYNEQFF
J: TRBJ2-1; D: .; V: TRBV11-2; size: .; DNA: TGTGCCAGCAGCTTGGGGACTGGCTGGAATGAGCAGTTCTTC; CDR3: CASSLGTGWNEQFF